This is a list of T cell receptor beta chains from one sample in a study of blood T cells in healthy people across ages. MiXCR, run by TCRdb on the 5' RACE reads, gives a single entry per CDR3 protein. The table records about 1.8 million distinct CDR3 sequences, approximately 50% of them present only once. Sequencing was performed on blood. The receptors were gathered from a woman aged 40 to 50 in good health. CDR3s include the opening cysteine and the closing phenylalanine or tryptophan. D genes are given only for firm matches. Some rows mark clone size as missing; the rest say once, few, many or name a class of expanded clone.

size	J	D	V	DNA	CDR3
many	TRBJ2-4	-	TRBV14	TGTGCCAGCAGCCAAGGTTTCCAAAACATTCAGTACTTC	CASSQGFQNIQYF
-	TRBJ2-3	-	TRBV20-1	TGCAGTGCTAGACCTCCGGGACTTCTACTCACAGATACGCAGTATTTT	CSARPPGLLLTDTQYF
-	TRBJ2-4	-	TRBV7-2	TGTGCCAGCAGTGCCGGACAGTTAAACATTCAGTACTTC	CASSAGQLNIQYF
-	TRBJ1-1	TRBD1	TRBV7-9	TGTGCCAGCAGCTTCAAAAGTCCTACCGGGACAGGGAAGACTGAAGCTTTCTTT	CASSFKSPTGTGKTEAFF
-	TRBJ2-1	TRBD2	TRBV4-2	TGTGCCAGCAGCCAAGGGCAAGCGGGGAAAGTATGGTTCTTC	CASSQGQAGKVWFF
-	TRBJ1-2	-	TRBV5-6	TGTGCCAGCAGCCCCCGGGTGTCGGGGAATTTACTTGGCTACACCTTC	CASSPRVSGNLLGYTF
-	TRBJ1-2	-	TRBV7-3	TGTGCCAGCAGCCTCTCCTCTTCAGCCCCCATCTATGGCTACACCTTC	CASSLSSSAPIYGYTF
once	TRBJ2-6	-	TRBV4-1	TGCGCCAGCAGCCAAGATCCTATGGGTCGTGGGGCCAACGTCCTGACTTTC	CASSQDPMGRGANVLTF
-	TRBJ1-6	-	TRBV20-1	TGCAGTGCTAGATTTTCGACTGGGAATAATTCACCCCTCCACTTT	CSARFSTGNNSPLHF
-	TRBJ2-7	-	TRBV28	TGTGCCAGCCTCACGCCGGGTCTCTCCTACGAGAAGTACTTC	CASLTPGLSYEKYF
-	TRBJ1-1	TRBD1	TRBV29-1	TGCAGCGTGGACAGGGTGGTCACTGAAGCTTTCTTT	CSVDRVVTEAFF
-	TRBJ2-1	-	TRBV7-9	TGTGCCAGCAGCTCGATAAACAATGAGCAGTTCTTC	CASSSINNEQFF
-	TRBJ1-2	-	TRBV20-1	TGCAGTGCTAGAGATGACAGGTCGGGCTACACCTTC	CSARDDRSGYTF
few	TRBJ2-7	TRBD1	TRBV18	TGTGCCAGCTCACCGGGACAGCGTCTAGGCGAGCAGTACTTC	CASSPGQRLGEQYF
-	TRBJ2-7	TRBD1	TRBV11-2	TGTGCCAGCAGCTCCCACCGGGGACAGGGGGCCTACGAGCAGTACTTC	CASSSHRGQGAYEQYF
-	TRBJ2-5	-	TRBV5-1	TGCGCCAGCAGCGTAGCGGAGACGTTAGAGACCCAGTACTTC	CASSVAETLETQYF
-	TRBJ2-1	TRBD1	TRBV13	TGTGCCAGCAGCCCCGGGACAGGGTTCATTAATGTGCAGTTCTTC	CASSPGTGFINVQFF
few	TRBJ2-5	TRBD2	TRBV27	TGTGCCAGCAGTTCCCTCGGGAGCGGGGAAGAGACCCAGTACTTC	CASSSLGSGEETQYF
-	TRBJ2-7	-	TRBV20-1	TGCAGTGCTGGGCTTTGGGTCGAGCAGTACTTC	CSAGLWVEQYF
-	TRBJ2-7	TRBD2	TRBV20-1	TGCAGTGCCGCTAGCGGGGGGTTCTACAATGAGCAGTACTTC	CSAASGGFYNEQYF
-	TRBJ1-4	-	TRBV4-3	TGCGCCAGCAACCAATCCCTTGACGAAAAACTGTTTTTT	CASNQSLDEKLFF
many	TRBJ2-7	TRBD1	TRBV5-1	TGTGCCAGCAGTCTCGGGACAGGAGGGACCTACGAGCAGTACTTC	CASSLGTGGTYEQYF
-	TRBJ2-1	TRBD2	TRBV6-2/TRBV6-3	TGTGCCAGCATCGAGCGGGGGGCGGGTTACAATGAGCAGTTCTTC	CASIERGAGYNEQFF
-	TRBJ2-1	-	TRBV5-1	TGCGCCAGCAGCCCCTTGACAGGCTCCTACAATGAGCAGTTCTTC	CASSPLTGSYNEQFF
-	TRBJ2-1	-	TRBV27	TGTGCCAGCAGTTTTAGAGGCAATTACAATGAGCAGTTCTTC	CASSFRGNYNEQFF
-	TRBJ2-4	-	TRBV24-1	TGTGTCACCAGTGGACCTCGATGGGGGGCCCAGTACTTC	CVTSGPRWGAQYF
-	TRBJ1-2	-	TRBV29-1	TGCAGCGTTGGAAGGGCAGAAACTAACTATGGCTACACCTTC	CSVGRAETNYGYTF
many	TRBJ2-1	TRBD2	TRBV5-1	TGTGCCAGCAGTTTAAGACTAGCGGCCTACAATGAGCAGTTCTTC	CASSLRLAAYNEQFF
-	TRBJ2-3	-	TRBV4-1	TGCGCCAGCAGCCAAGAGAGTACAAGGCCCACAGATACGCAGTATTTT	CASSQESTRPTDTQYF
few	TRBJ2-1	TRBD2	TRBV6-1	TGTGCCAGCAGGGCCCCGGCGGGGGATAACAATGAGCAGTTCTTC	CASRAPAGDNNEQFF
few	TRBJ2-1	TRBD1	TRBV6-5	TGTGCCAGCAGTATGGACAGGGGGTTTATGAATGAGCAGTTCTTC	CASSMDRGFMNEQFF